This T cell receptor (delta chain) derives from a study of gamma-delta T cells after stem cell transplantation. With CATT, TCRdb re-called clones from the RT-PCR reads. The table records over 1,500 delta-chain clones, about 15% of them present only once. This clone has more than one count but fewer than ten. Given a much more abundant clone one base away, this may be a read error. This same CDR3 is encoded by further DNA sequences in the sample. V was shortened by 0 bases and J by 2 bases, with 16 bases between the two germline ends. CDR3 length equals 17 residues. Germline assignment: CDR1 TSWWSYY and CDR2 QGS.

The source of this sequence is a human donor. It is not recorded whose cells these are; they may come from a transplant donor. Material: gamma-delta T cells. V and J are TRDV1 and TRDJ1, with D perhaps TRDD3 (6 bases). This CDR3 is CALGELVYGGRTDKLIF. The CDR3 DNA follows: TGTGCTCTTGGGGAACTTGTGTATGGGGGGCGGACCGATAAACTCATCTTT.